The 30 T cell receptor beta chains below all came from one sample that was sequenced in a study of vaccination and CD4 T cells after COVID-19. Cultured CD4+ T cell DNA was sequenced using the Oncomine TCR Beta short-read assay. A single record per CDR3 protein comes from TCRdb applying MiXCR to the PCR reads. The table includes fewer than 9,000 distinct CDR3 sequences, roughly 18% detected once. Treatment in this sample: approximately nine-day PBMC culture with coronavirus spike peptide pools or control peptides (ViraFEST assay). No cognate antigen is known for these TCRs. The sample was CD4+ T cells from blood, cultured in vitro, taken after SARS-CoV-2 vaccination. The receptors were sampled from a human donor who had recovered from COVID-19.

The V call is TRBV5-4, the J call TRBJ1-2, with a weak D call TRBD1 (6 bases). CDR3 length: 13 amino acids. V was cut by 4 bases and J by 7 bases, with 14 bases left in between. From germline, CDR1 is SGHNT and CDR2 YYREEE (reference sequence). DNA of the CDR3: TGTGCCAGCAGCCCGGTACAGGGACGTGGCTACACCTTC. It yields the protein CASSPVQGRGYTF.

The J gene is TRBJ2-1, the V gene TRBV19, with D possibly matching TRBD1 (6 bases). This CDR3 has 16 amino acids. V gave up 3 bases and J gave up 5 bases, with 17 bases separating them. Germline lookup yields CDR1 LNHDA and CDR2 SQIVND (reference sequence). CDR3 protein: CASSIIWTAQNNEQFF. The CDR3 bases are TGTGCCAGTAGTATCATTTGGACAGCGCAGAACAATGAGCAGTTCTTC.

This clonotype is judged medium-sized. This chain uses TRBV18 with TRBJ2-7; D gene unclear. With 0 bases removed from V and 3 bases from J, the gap between germline ends came to 9 bases. Germline assignment: CDR1 KGHSH and CDR2 LQKENI. The CDR3 loop spans 14 amino acids. CDR3 protein: CASSPPLKHYEQYF. The CDR3 coding sequence is TGTGCCAGCTCACCACCGCTCAAGCACTACGAGCAGTACTTC.

The CDR3 protein is CASSFLRGTRRSLEQFF. The CDR3, as DNA: TGTGCCAGCAGTTTTCTGAGAGGGACTAGACGCTCTCTGGAGCAGTTCTTC. This chain links TRBV27 with TRBJ2-1, with 8 bases lining up with TRBD2. The CDR3 extends over 17 amino acids. V trimming: 3 bases; J trimming: 10 bases; junction bases outside the gene matches: 17. Germline V CDR1 and CDR2: MNHEY, SMNVEV (reference sequence).

The chain has TRBV4-3 and TRBJ2-5, with TRBD2 identical over 11 bases. The CDR3 is 17 amino acids. Germline V lookup: CDR1 LGHNA, CDR2 YSLEER. J lost 5 bases, V lost 7 bases, and 15 bases had no gene match. Here the CDR3 reads CASTPRASGRFRETQYF. The CDR3 bases are TGCGCCAGCACCCCGCGGGCTAGCGGGAGGTTCCGGGAGACCCAGTACTTC.

This clonotype is categorized as medium-sized (0.01 to 0.1%). The V gene is TRBV21-1, the J gene TRBJ1-1; TRBD1, the D gene given by the table, was not confirmed from the DNA. TRBV21-1 is annotated as a pseudogene. The CDR3 loop spans 12 amino acids. The CDR3 loop is CASKDRNTEAFF. In nucleotides, the CDR3 is TGTGCCAGCAAGGACAGGAACACTGAAGCTTTCTTT.

This chain joins TRBV19 and TRBJ1-2, with TRBD1 matching 8 bases. V lost 6 bases, J lost 5 bases, and 11 bases stayed unmatched. Germline assignment: CDR1 LNHDA and CDR2 SQIVND (reference sequence). The CDR3 consists of 15 residues. For the CDR3, the DNA is TGTGCCAGTAGGGCACCAGGGGGCAGGAGGTATGGCTACACCTTC. Translated: CASRAPGGRRYGYTF.

This clonotype ranks as medium-sized (0.01 to 0.1%). The chain is built from TRBV10-3 and TRBJ2-7, with D perhaps matching TRBD1 (5 bases). This CDR3 has 13 residues. Germline assignment: CDR1 ENHRY and CDR2 SYGVKD. Trimming cost V 8 bases and J 3 bases, with 14 bases left between them. This chain's CDR3 is CAIGHSRGYEQYF. The CDR3 DNA is TGTGCCATCGGTCACAGTAGGGGCTACGAGCAGTACTTC.

This clonotype was observed a single time. It is unclear where the CDR3 begins or ends on the DNA, so no DNA is shown, and the CDR3 is as TCRdb lists it. The gene calls are TRBV7-2 and TRBJ2-7; the D call in the table, TRBD1, was not verified against the DNA. Looked up from germline, CDR1 is SGHTA and CDR2 is FQGNSA. The CDR3 comprises 22 residues, both ends counted. CDR3: CASTNQTSMYLCASKGTYEQYF.

This clonotype has ten or more counts. The chain joins TRBV4-2 to TRBJ2-5; possibly TRBD2 for D (5 bases). V dropped 0 bases and J dropped 3 bases, with 5 bases sitting between them. The germline gives CDR1 LGHNA, CDR2 YNFKEQ. The CDR3 extends over 13 amino acids. CDR3 in amino acids: CASSQEREETQYF. The CDR3 DNA is TGTGCCAGCAGCCAAGAGCGGGAAGAGACCCAGTACTTC.

This sequence joins TRBV12-3 or TRBV12-4 and TRBJ1-3; perhaps TRBD1 as D (6 bases). Between the trimmed V and J ends, which lost 4 bases and 0 bases, there was a span of 13 bases. The CDR3 totals 16 residues. CDR3 in amino acids: CASSSQGWGSGNTIYF. The CDR3 nucleotides read TGTGCCAGCAGTTCACAGGGCTGGGGCTCTGGAAACACCATATATTTT.

The V gene is TRBV9, the J gene TRBJ2-1, with D perhaps TRBD1 or TRBD2 (6 bases each). The CDR3 sequence is 18 residues long. V lost 3 bases, J lost 0 bases, and 19 bases lay in between. CDR1 is SGDLS and CDR2 is YYNGEE in the germline V gene. The DNA of the CDR3 is TGTGCCAGCAGCGACCCTAGGGGCAGGGGACTCTCCTACAATGAGCAGTTCTTC. As protein: CASSDPRGRGLSYNEQFF.

This clonotype is termed medium-sized (0.01 to 0.1%). The V call is TRBV6-5, the J call TRBJ2-7; 8 bases fit TRBD1. The CDR3 contains 14 residues. From germline, CDR1 is MNHEY and CDR2 SVGAGI. V shed 2 bases and J 2 bases; nucleotides not matched to a gene: 2. CDR3 sequence (DNA): TGTGCCAGCAGTTACGGACAGGGACCCTACGAGCAGTACTTC. It codes for CASSYGQGPYEQYF.

In this sample, this clonotype turned up a few times. J is TRBJ1-2 and V is TRBV18; 8 bases line up with TRBD1. Unmatched junction bases numbered 7, after V lost 4 bases and J lost 6 bases. Germline V CDR1 and CDR2: KGHSH, LQKENI. This CDR3 spans 14 amino acids. Written as DNA, the CDR3 is TGTGCCAGCTCACACAACAGGGGGATTAATGGCTACACCTTC. This codes for CASSHNRGINGYTF.

This clonotype was counted at least ten times. The V gene is TRBV7-9, the J gene TRBJ1-1; D is unresolved. CDR3 length equals 11 residues. The ends were cut back, 1 base at V and 8 bases at J, with 5 bases in the middle. Germline values: CDR1 SEHNR, CDR2 FQNEAQ (reference sequence). DNA for the CDR3: TGTGCCAGCAGCTTAGTCATAGAAGCTTTCTTT. Translated, it gives CASSLVIEAFF.

In its sample, this clonotype was seen a few times. The rearrangement uses TRBV4-3 and TRBJ2-1, with 7 bases lining up with TRBD1. The germline gives CDR1 LGHNA, CDR2 YSLEER. V trimming: 0 bases; J trimming: 5 bases; junction bases outside the gene matches: 4. The CDR3 spans 15 residues. Here the CDR3 reads CASSQDRGQHNEQFF. DNA of the CDR3: TGCGCCAGCAGCCAAGACCGGGGACAGCACAATGAGCAGTTCTTC.

This clonotype turned up a few times. V gene TRBV28 combines with J gene TRBJ2-7, with 8 positions matching TRBD1. J was trimmed by 2 bases and V by 6 bases; bases with no gene match: 9. Germline V gives CDR1 MDHEN, CDR2 SYDVKM. The CDR3 is 15 residues long. The CDR3 region has the DNA TGTGCCAGCAGGACACAGGGGGGTCCAACCTACGAGCAGTACTTC. Amino acids: CASRTQGGPTYEQYF.

V is TRBV5-1 and J is TRBJ2-6, with D possibly matching TRBD1 (5 bases). The length of the CDR3 is 17 residues. Germline V CDR1 and CDR2: SGHRS, YFSETQ. V was clipped by 4 bases and J by 0 bases, with 14 bases between them. The CDR3 DNA reads TGCGCCAGCAGCAGAACAGGAGCTACCTCTGGGGCCAACGTCCTGACTTTC. It encodes CASSRTGATSGANVLTF.

This clonotype occurred a few times. The gene calls are TRBV10-1 and TRBJ2-3, with 9 bases matching TRBD2. The V gene end was trimmed by 6 bases and the J gene end by 4 bases; junction bases not matched to a gene: 11. Germline CDR1 is WNHNN and CDR2 is SYGVQD (reference sequence). This CDR3 spans 16 amino acids. Written as DNA, the CDR3 is TGCGCCAGCAGCCTCTCCGGGACTAGCAGGGCAGATACGCAGTATTTT. Its translation: CASSLSGTSRADTQYF.

This clonotype qualifies as medium-sized (0.01 to 0.1%). The J gene is TRBJ2-7, the V gene TRBV15; no clear D. Germline CDR1 and CDR2: LNHNV and YYDKDF (reference sequence). The CDR3 totals 14 residues. V lost 0 bases and J lost 3, with 9 bases in between. The CDR3 DNA reads as TGTGCCACCAGCAGAGAGGGTCTGGTCTACGAGCAGTACTTC. This sequence encodes CATSREGLVYEQYF.

The gene calls are TRBV30 and TRBJ2-7, with 11 bases fitting TRBD1. V shed 5 bases and J 4 bases; nucleotides not matched to a gene: 7. CDR1 GTSNPN and CDR2 SVGIG come from the germline V gene (reference sequence). This CDR3 is 14 amino acids long. The CDR3, as DNA: TGTGCCTGGGGTATGGACAGGGGGCTGTACGAGCAGTACTTC. As protein: CAWGMDRGLYEQYF. Full variable domain (missing parts from reference TRBV30 and TRBJ2-7): SQTIHQWPATLVQPVGSPLSLECTVEGTSNPNLYWYRQAAGRGLQLLFYSVGIGQISSEVPQNLSASRPQDRQFILSSKKLLLSDSGFYLCAWGMDRGLYEQYFGPGTRLTVT.

This clonotype is termed medium-sized. V usage is TRBV20-1 and J usage is TRBJ1-2; D ambiguous. Trimming removed 0 bases at V and 4 bases at J, with 9 bases between. This CDR3 is built from 13 residues. CDR1 and CDR2 from the germline V gene are DFQATT and SNEGSKA (reference sequence). The CDR3 nucleotides are TGCAGTGCTAGAGATCCGGTTTTCTATGGCTACACCTTC. This sequence encodes CSARDPVFYGYTF.

This clonotype was observed a single time. The junction differs from germline at one of its ends, possibly a read error. This sequence joins TRBV28 and TRBJ1-5; D unclear. Germline-derived CDR1 and CDR2 are MDHEN and SYDVKM. The CDR3 contains 15 residues. In nucleotides, the CDR3 is TGTGACAGCAGTCTCTCAGTCTCCAGCAATCAGCCCCAGCATTTT. Translating it yields CDSSLSVSSNQPQHF.

The V call is TRBV6-5, the J call TRBJ1-1; D call uncertain. This CDR3 has 14 residues. CDR1 is MNHEY, CDR2 SVGAGI, per germline. Trimming removed 0 bases from V and 1 base from J, with 6 bases in between. CDR3 region: CASSYSTWNTEAFF. For the CDR3, the DNA is TGTGCCAGCAGTTACTCGACTTGGAACACTGAAGCTTTCTTT.

This clonotype occurred a few times. The chain links TRBV27 to TRBJ1-3, with D possibly TRBD1 on 6 matching bases. The CDR3 has 14 amino acids. Trimming removed 4 bases from V and 4 bases from J, with 11 bases in between. Per the germline V gene, CDR1 is MNHEY and CDR2 is SMNVEV (reference sequence). Written as DNA, the CDR3 is TGTGCCAGCAGTTATCGAGGGGGGGGAAACACCATATATTTT. This encodes CASSYRGGGNTIYF.

This clonotype turned up a few times. The chain recombines TRBV2 with TRBJ2-1, with unresolved D. The germline V gene encodes CDR1 SNHLY and CDR2 FYNNEI. There are 12 residues in the CDR3. V shed 4 bases and J shed 3 bases, with 4 bases lying between them. The CDR3 spells CASSGYYNEQFF. The CDR3 DNA sequence: TGTGCCAGCAGTGGTTACTACAATGAGCAGTTCTTC.

Judged by abundance, this clonotype is medium-sized. The chain joins TRBV20-1 to TRBJ2-5; 7 nucleotides match TRBD1. The CDR3 sequence is 15 residues long. Germline V gene lookup returns CDR1 DFQATT and CDR2 SNEGSKA (reference sequence). J lost 4 bases, V lost 2 bases, and 10 bases had no gene match. CDR3 sequence: CSARSYRGPSETQYF. In nucleotides, the CDR3 is TGCAGTGCTAGATCATACAGGGGCCCCTCAGAGACCCAGTACTTC.

The chain combines TRBV24-1 with TRBJ2-6; 10 positions agree with TRBD1. Trimming cost V 9 bases and J 2 bases; bases outside gene matches: 0. The V gene's germline CDR1 is KGHDR and CDR2 SFDVKD. The CDR3 is made up of 14 amino acids. The CDR3 nucleotides are TGTGCCACCGGGACAGGGGCTGGGGCCAACGTCCTGACTTTC. Translating it yields CATGTGAGANVLTF.

The V gene is TRBV29-1, the J gene TRBJ1-1; the D gene is possibly TRBD1 (5 bases). The CDR3 extends over 15 amino acids. Germline assignment: CDR1 SQVTM and CDR2 ANQGSEA. V dropped 7 bases and J dropped 1 base, with 19 bases sitting between them. The CDR3 reads CSGTIGVVGNTEAFF. The CDR3 region has the DNA TGCAGCGGCACCATAGGGGTGGTGGGGAACACTGAAGCTTTCTTT. The whole variable domain, remainder taken from reference TRBV29-1 and TRBJ1-1, is SAVISQKPSRDICQRGTSLTIQCQVDSQVTMMFWYRQQPGQSLTLIATANQGSEATYESGFVIDKFPISRPNLTFSTLTVSNMSPEDSSIYLCSGTIGVVGNTEAFFGQGTRLTVV.

J is TRBJ2-1 and V is TRBV27, with 7 bases that match TRBD2. The V gene end was trimmed by 4 bases and the J gene end by 7 bases; junction bases not matched to a gene: 16. Per the germline V gene, CDR1 is MNHEY and CDR2 is SMNVEV (reference sequence). This CDR3 is 17 amino acids long. CDR3 amino acids: CASSSRRLAGAGNEQFF. The CDR3 DNA reads TGTGCCAGCAGTTCACGACGACTCGCGGGAGCGGGGAATGAGCAGTTCTTC.